The source of this T cell receptor (beta chain) is a study of human T cells and chemical hapten exposure. Study-level background: Doses of diphenylcyclopropenone went to the patients' scalps weekly throughout the roughly 25-week study. From small differences in pooled library volume came most of the variation in per-sample TCR yields.

Overall study results and limits: Sensitizing to DPC left TCRs with a frequency above 1 in 1000 unaltered.

CDR1 is MNHEY and CDR2 is SVGEGT in the germline V gene. V was shortened by 7 bases and J by 5 bases, with 15 bases between the two germline ends. There are 13 residues in the CDR3. The sample's time point: patch test 1, 2 weeks after DPC sensitization. As for treatment: therapeutic diphenylcyclopropenone sensitization with weekly scalp DPC. TCRdb fed the RACE reads into MiXCR, producing one record per CDR3 protein. This sample has about 120,000 distinct CDR3 sequences; about an eighth occur once, and the top ten carry roughly 1.3%. On this clonotype itself: The antigen is unknown.

The clonotype comes from a woman aged 50 to 60 with alopecia areata. Some clones in this sample may be carry-over from other donors' samples. This rearrangement joins TRBV6-2 or TRBV6-3 to TRBJ2-7; unclear D gene. The sequencing here drew on whole blood, taken in connection with sensitization to the hapten diphenylcyclopropenone (DPC). The CDR3 protein is CASNNQGYDEQYF. The CDR3 DNA is TGTGCCAGCAACAACCAAGGGTACGACGAGCAGTACTTC.